This TCR beta chain was sequenced in a study of graft-versus-host responses after intestinal transplantation (dated by TCRdb to about 2021). Background on the whole study: Recipients received multivisceral, liver-intestinal, or isolated intestinal transplants. After intestinal transplantation, graft-versus-host and host-versus-graft alloreactive T cell clones were followed in the graft, circulation and bone marrow using bulk TCR-beta CDR3 sequencing. All recipients received anti-thymocyte globulin induction followed by maintenance tacrolimus and steroids for roughly three years. A peak of at least 4% donor T cells among recipient peripheral blood mononuclear cells was the definition used for donor T cell macrochimerism. Rather than going through the commercial service, samples from three later patients were sequenced in-house on an Illumina MiSeq and processed with MiXCR. To identify alloreactive clones, pre-transplant mixed lymphocyte reaction products were sequenced and then compared with unstimulated pre-transplant donor and recipient T cells. The cohort enrolled some 23 intestinal transplant recipients, one of whom was a retransplant, and a few patients without pretransplant specimens were excluded.

The full study reports these points: Early after transplant, peak levels of circulating GvH clones were associated with declines in HvG clones. In patients with donor T cell macrochimerism, the allografts had high GvH to HvG T cell clonal ratios. The conclusions were limited by the relatively low number and heterogeneity of the intestinal transplant patients. GvH clones were found in recipient bone marrow, and some of the GvH clones appeared earlier in ileal mucosa or blood, which is consistent with an intestinal mucosal origin.

Notes on this clone: The antigen this receptor binds is unknown. Base qualities were left out, and no much larger clone turns up one base away.

Interpreted using the paper, the time point label stands for: cells obtained before transplantation from donor or recipient. CD3+CD4+ and CD3+CD8+ populations were FACS-sorted from unstimulated pre-transplant donor and recipient cells taken from spleen or lymph nodes. The CDR3, from cysteine to phenylalanine, totals 21 residues. Only the CDR3 DNA stays, 63 bases, in frame from base 1. Reading the germline V gene gives CDR1 MGHRA and CDR2 YSYEKL. After removal of 4 bases from V and 3 bases from J, the junction retains 17 bases not matched to a gene. Libraries were prepared through the immunoSEQ multiplex PCR assay. For most patients, genomic DNA was isolated with the Qiagen DNeasy Blood and Tissue Kit and sent frozen to Adaptive Biotechnologies for TCR sequencing. Adaptive Biotechnologies carried out high-throughput TCR-beta CDR3 sequencing of genomic DNA for most patients. From the authors' description of their analysis: Adaptive's ImmunoSEQ software was the source of the TCR sequencing data for roughly 19 patients, while a few other patients were processed with MiXCR and VDJtools. To correct CD4 versus CD8 sorting errors, sequences present in both subsets at a frequency ratio below 5:1 were removed. CDR3 nucleotide sequences shared between donor and recipient were removed because the origin of such sequences could not be assigned. At least 2-fold expansion over unstimulated cells and a minimum CFSE-low frequency of 0.002% (template counts) or 0.001% (read counts) were required for clones to be classified as alloreactive. Clones were considered mappable if detected in sequenced pre-transplant spleen, lymph node, or MLR CFSE-low populations of the donor or recipient. Cumulative frequency of alloreactive clones was calculated as a percentage of all sequences weighted by copy number. TCRdb retrieved this table from immuneACCESS and kept in-frame rearrangements only. Not all clones are present; in checked studies, unresolved V genes account for under half, and no reason is known for the remainder. V and J calls and clone size are given by that table; D and trimming were obtained from the DNA. This sample has approximately 92,000 clones in its table, and about 89% of those were observed once. Approximately 6% of the sample lies in the top ten.

The sample in question was unstimulated CD8+ T cells sorted from spleen or lymph node cells, obtained before intestinal transplant. The rearrangement joined TRBV4-1 to TRBJ2-1, with 14 bases aligning to TRBD2. The receptor's source is a human donor who received an intestinal transplant. The nucleotide sequence reads as follows: TGCGCCAGCAGCCCACCTACCGACGGGACTAGCGGGAGTTGGATCTACAATGAGCAGTTCTTC. This yields the protein CASSPPTDGTSGSWIYNEQFF.